One T cell receptor (beta chain) is described in this entry. Its antigen is unidentified. The source of the sample is a study of shared clonotypes between healthy human individuals. Study findings and constraints: Blood alone was sampled, and tissue repertoires likely differ.

CDR3 length equals 11 residues. From germline, CDR1 is SGHRS and CDR2 YFSETQ. Trimming stripped 5 bases from V and 5 bases from J, with 8 bases between. Method: immunoSEQ multiplex PCR; TCRdb's copy keeps in-frame clones and lacks some. The sample has around 990,000 clones, about 72% seen once; the top ten hold 0.85% to 1%. The sequence was collected from a man in his late teens or twenties in good health. Some clones in this sample may be carry-over from other donors' samples. The V gene is TRBV5-1, the J gene TRBJ2-7; no clear D. The material sequenced was memory CD4+ T cells from PBMCs. Stated subset: CD45RA-negative fraction. CDR3 region: CASSRSHEQYF. The CDR3 region has the DNA TGCGCCAGCAGTAGGTCCCACGAGCAGTACTTC.